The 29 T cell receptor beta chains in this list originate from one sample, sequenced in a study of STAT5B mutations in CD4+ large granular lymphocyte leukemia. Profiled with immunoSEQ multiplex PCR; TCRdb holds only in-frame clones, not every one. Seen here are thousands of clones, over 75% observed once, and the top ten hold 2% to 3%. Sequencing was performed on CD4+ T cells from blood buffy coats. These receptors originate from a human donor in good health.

The CDR3 is CAWSVSGIDTGELFF. DNA for the CDR3: TGTGCCTGGAGTGTGAGCGGGATTGACACCGGGGAGCTGTTTTTT. The rearrangement joins TRBV30 to TRBJ2-2; TRBD2 agrees at 7 bases. CDR3 length: 15 amino acids. V shed 0 bases, J shed 3 bases, and the junction held 4 bases outside the gene matches. CDR1 is GTSNPN, CDR2 SVGIG, per germline (reference sequence).

The CDR3 loop is CASSARTENTEAFF. The DNA of the CDR3 is TGTGCCAGCAGTGCCAGGACAGAGAACACTGAAGCTTTCTTT. V usage is TRBV6-4 and J usage is TRBJ1-1, with a weak D call TRBD1 (6 bases). V lost 4 bases, J lost 1 base, and 10 bases lay in between. This CDR3 has 14 amino acids. Germline assignment: CDR1 MRHNA and CDR2 SNTAGT.

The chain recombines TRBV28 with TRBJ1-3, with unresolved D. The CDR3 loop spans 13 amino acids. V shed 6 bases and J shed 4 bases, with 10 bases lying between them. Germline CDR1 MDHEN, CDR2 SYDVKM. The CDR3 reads CASRFQSGNTIYF. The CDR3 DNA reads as TGTGCCAGCAGGTTTCAGTCCGGAAACACCATATATTTT.

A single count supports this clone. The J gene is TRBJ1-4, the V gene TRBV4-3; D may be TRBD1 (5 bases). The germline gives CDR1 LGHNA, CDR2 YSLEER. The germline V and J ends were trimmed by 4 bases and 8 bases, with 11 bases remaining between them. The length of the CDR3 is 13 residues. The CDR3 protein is CASSPQGEEKLFF. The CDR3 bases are TGCGCCAGCAGCCCTCAGGGAGAAGAAAAACTGTTTTTT.

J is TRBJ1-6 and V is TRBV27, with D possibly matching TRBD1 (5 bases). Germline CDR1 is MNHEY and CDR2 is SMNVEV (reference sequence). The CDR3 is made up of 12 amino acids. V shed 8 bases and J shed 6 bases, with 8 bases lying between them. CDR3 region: CASSQVNSPLHF. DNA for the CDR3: TGTGCCAGCTCACAGGTTAATTCACCCCTCCACTTT.

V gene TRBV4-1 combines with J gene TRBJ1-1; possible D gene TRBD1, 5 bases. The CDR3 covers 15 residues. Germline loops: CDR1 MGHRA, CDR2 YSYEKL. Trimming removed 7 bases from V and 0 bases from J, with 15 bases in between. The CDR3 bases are TGCGCCAGCACGTTTGAACCGGGGCTGAACACTGAAGCTTTCTTT. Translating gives CASTFEPGLNTEAFF.

The CDR3 sequence: CASSIRGPGANVLTF. The CDR3 DNA reads TGTGCCAGCAGTATCCGGGGACCCGGGGCCAACGTCCTGACTTTC. The rearrangement links TRBV6-6 to TRBJ2-6, with D perhaps given as TRBD1 or TRBD2 (5 bases each). Per the germline V gene, CDR1 is MNHNY and CDR2 is SVGAGI (reference sequence). The CDR3 contains 15 residues. Deletions cut 5 bases from V and 4 bases from J, with 12 bases between.

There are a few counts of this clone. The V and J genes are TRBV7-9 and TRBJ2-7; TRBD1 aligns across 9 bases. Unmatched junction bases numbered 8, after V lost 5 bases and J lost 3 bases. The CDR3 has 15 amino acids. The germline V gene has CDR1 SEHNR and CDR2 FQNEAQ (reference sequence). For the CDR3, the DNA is TGTGCCAGCAGCCGACCGGGACAGGGTGACTACGAGCAGTACTTC. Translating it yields CASSRPGQGDYEQYF. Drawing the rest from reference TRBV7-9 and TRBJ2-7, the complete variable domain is DTGVSQNPRHKITKRGQNVTFRCDPISEHNRLYWYRQTLGQGPEFLTYFQNEAQLEKSRLLSDRFSAERPKGSFSTLEIQRTEQGDSAMYLCASSRPGQGDYEQYFGPGTRLTVT.

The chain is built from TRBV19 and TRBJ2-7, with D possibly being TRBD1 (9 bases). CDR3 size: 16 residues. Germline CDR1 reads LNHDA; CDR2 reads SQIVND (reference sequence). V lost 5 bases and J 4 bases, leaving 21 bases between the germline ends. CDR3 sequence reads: CASSPGGTGFPYEQYF. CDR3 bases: TGTGCCAGTAGTCCGGGGGGGACAGGGTTCCCTTACGAGCAGTACTTC.

The CDR3 region has the DNA TGTGCCAGCAGCGTAGTAGGGGGCTACGACTATGGCTACACCTTC. It specifies CASSVVGGYDYGYTF. The chain combines TRBV9 with TRBJ1-2; the match to TRBD1 covers 7 bases. The V segment lost 0 bases and the J segment 3 bases; nucleotides outside the gene matches: 5. The length of the CDR3 is 15 residues. Per the germline V gene, CDR1 is SGDLS and CDR2 is YYNGEE.

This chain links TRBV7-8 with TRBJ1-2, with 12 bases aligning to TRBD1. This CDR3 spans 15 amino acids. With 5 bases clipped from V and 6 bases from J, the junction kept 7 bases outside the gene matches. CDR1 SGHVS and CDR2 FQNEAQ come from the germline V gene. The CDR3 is CASSVPGQGADGYTF. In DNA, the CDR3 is TGTGCCAGCAGCGTCCCGGGACAGGGGGCGGATGGCTACACCTTC.

CDR3 region: CSVPKGSEAFF. The CDR3 coding sequence is TGCAGCGTCCCCAAGGGGTCTGAAGCTTTCTTT. V and J are TRBV29-1 and TRBJ1-1; D is perhaps TRBD1 (5 bases). The CDR3 consists of 11 residues. V shed 6 bases and J shed 6 bases, with 11 bases lying between them. Germline CDR1 SQVTM, CDR2 ANQGSEA.

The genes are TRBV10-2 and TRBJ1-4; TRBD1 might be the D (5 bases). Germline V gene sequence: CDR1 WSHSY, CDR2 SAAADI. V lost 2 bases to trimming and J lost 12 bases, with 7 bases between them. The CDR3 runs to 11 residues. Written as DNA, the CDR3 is TGCGCCAGCAGTGAGGGAGGGGAACTGTTTTTT. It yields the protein CASSEGGELFF.

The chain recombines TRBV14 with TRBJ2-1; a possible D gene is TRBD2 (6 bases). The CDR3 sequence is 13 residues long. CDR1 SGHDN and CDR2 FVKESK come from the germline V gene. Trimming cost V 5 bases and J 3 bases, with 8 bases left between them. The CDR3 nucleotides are TGTGCCAGCAGCACGCGGGACTACAATGAGCAGTTCTTC. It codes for CASSTRDYNEQFF.

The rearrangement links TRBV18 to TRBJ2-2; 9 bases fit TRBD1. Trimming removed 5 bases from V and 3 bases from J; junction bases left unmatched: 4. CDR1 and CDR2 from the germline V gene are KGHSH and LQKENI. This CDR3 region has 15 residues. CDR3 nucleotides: TGTGCCAGCTCAACCCGGGACAGGGACACCGGGGAGCTGTTTTTT. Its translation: CASSTRDRDTGELFF.

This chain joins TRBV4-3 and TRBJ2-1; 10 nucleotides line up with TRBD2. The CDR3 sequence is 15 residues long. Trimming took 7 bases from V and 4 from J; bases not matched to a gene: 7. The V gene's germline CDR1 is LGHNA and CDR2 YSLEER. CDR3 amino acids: CASTPGLASYNEQFF. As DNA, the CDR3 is TGCGCCAGCACCCCGGGACTAGCGAGTTACAATGAGCAGTTCTTC.

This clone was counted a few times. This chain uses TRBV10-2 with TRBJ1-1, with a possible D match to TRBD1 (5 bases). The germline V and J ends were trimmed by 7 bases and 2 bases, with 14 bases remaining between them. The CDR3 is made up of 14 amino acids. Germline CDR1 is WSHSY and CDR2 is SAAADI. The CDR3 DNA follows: TGCGCCAGCAAGACGGGGCGGCCAAACACTGAAGCTTTCTTT. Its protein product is CASKTGRPNTEAFF.

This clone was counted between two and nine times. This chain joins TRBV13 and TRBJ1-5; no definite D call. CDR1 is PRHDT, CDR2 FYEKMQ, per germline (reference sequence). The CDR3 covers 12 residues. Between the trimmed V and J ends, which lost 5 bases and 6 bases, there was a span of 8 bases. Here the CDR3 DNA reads TGTGCCAGCAGCCCCGGAGGTCAGCCCCAGCATTTT. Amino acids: CASSPGGQPQHF.

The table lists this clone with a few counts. The chain's CDR3 is CASSGGGYEQYF. The CDR3 coding sequence is TGTGCCAGCTCAGGCGGGGGCTACGAGCAGTACTTC. The rearrangement uses TRBV19 and TRBJ2-7; TRBD2 matches at 7 bases. The CDR3 totals 12 residues. J gave up 3 bases and V 9 bases, and 5 bases lay outside the gene matches. Germline V CDR1 and CDR2: LNHDA, SQIVND (reference sequence).

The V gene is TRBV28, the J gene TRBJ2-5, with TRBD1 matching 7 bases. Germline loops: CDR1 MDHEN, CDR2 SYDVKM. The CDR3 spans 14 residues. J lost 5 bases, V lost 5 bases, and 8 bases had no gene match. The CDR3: CASSRYRGGETQYF. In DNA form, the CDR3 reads TGTGCCAGCAGTAGATACAGGGGTGGGGAGACCCAGTACTTC.

CDR3 loop: CASSLGAGKGHYEQYF. The DNA for the CDR3 is TGTGCCAGCAGCTTAGGGGCGGGGAAGGGACACTACGAGCAGTACTTC. J is TRBJ2-7 and V is TRBV7-9; possibly TRBD1 or TRBD2 for D (6 bases each). Per the germline V gene, CDR1 is SEHNR and CDR2 is FQNEAQ (reference sequence). Trimming shortened V by 1 base and J by 3 bases, and 16 bases separated the two germline ends. The CDR3 has 16 amino acids.

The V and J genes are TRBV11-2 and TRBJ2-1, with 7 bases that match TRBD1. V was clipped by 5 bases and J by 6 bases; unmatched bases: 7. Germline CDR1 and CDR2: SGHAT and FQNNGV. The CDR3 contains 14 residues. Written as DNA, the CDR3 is TGTGCCAGCAGCATGACAGGGAACCGCAATGAGCAGTTCTTC. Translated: CASSMTGNRNEQFF.

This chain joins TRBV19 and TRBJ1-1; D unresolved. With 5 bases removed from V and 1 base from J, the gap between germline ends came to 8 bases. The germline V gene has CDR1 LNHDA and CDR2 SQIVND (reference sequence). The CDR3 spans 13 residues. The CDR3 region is CASSWRENTEAFF. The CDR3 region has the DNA TGTGCCAGTAGTTGGAGGGAGAACACTGAAGCTTTCTTT.

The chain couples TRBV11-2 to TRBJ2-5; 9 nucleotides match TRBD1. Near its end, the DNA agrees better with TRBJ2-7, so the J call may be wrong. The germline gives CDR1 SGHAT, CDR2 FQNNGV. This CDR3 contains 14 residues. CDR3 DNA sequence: TGTGCCAGCAGCTGGGGGACAGGGAAATACGAGCAGTACTTC. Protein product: CASSWGTGKYEQYF.

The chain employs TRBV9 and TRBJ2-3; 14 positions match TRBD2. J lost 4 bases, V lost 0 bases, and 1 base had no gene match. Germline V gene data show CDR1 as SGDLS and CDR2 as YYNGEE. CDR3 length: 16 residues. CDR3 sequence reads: CASSVAGLAGADTQYF. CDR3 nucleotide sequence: TGTGCCAGCAGCGTAGCGGGACTAGCGGGAGCAGATACGCAGTATTTT. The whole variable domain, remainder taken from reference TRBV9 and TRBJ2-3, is DSGVTQTPKHLITATGQRVTLRCSPRSGDLSVYWYQQSLDQGLQFLIQYYNGEERAKGNILERFSAQQFPDLHSELNLSSLELGDSALYFCASSVAGLAGADTQYFGPGTRLTVL.

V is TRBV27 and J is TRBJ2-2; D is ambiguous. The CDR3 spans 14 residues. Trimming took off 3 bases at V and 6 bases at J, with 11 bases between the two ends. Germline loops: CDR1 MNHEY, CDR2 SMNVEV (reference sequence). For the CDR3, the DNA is TGTGCCAGCAGTTTTGGTCCGAATGCCGGGGAGCTGTTTTTT. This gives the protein CASSFGPNAGELFF.

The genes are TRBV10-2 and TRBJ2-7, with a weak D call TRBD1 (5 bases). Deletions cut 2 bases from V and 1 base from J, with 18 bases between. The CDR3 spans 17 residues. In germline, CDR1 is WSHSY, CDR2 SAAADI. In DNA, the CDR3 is TGCGCCAGCAGTGAGAGTGGGGCAGTAAGTATGTCCTACGAGCAGTACTTC. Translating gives CASSESGAVSMSYEQYF.

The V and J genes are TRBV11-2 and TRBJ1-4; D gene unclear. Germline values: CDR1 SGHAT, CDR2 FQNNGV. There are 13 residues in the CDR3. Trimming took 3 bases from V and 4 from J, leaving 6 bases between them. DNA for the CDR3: TGTGCCAGCAGCTTGGCTCTTAATGAAAAACTGTTTTTT. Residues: CASSLALNEKLFF.

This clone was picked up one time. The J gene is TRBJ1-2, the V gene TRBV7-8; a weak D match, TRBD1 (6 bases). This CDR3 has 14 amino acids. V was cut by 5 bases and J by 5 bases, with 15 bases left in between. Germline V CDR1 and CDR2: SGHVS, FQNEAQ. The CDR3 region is CASSDRDTSYGYTF. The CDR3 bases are TGTGCCAGCAGCGACCGGGACACCTCTTATGGCTACACCTTC.